Listed below are T cell receptor beta chains from one sample, sequenced in a study of blood T cell repertoires in COVID-19. Using immunoSEQ multiplex PCR, the repertoire was profiled, and TCRdb retains in-frame clones only, with some absent. Here the sample spans approximately 290,000 clones, 80% to 95% being singletons. Sequencing used PBMCs or T cells enriched from blood (not recorded which). The origin of the receptors is a woman in her 30s who had recovered from COVID-19. Each CDR3 is given with its conserved first and last residue. The D gene is left open where the match is weak. The size entry is marked missing in some rows and otherwise reads once, few, many or a size class.

v_call	j_call	cdr3_length	clone_size	d_call	cdr3_aa	cdr3_nt
TRBV13	TRBJ2-1	15	NA	NA	CASSTSRVRYNEQFF	TGTGCCAGCAGCACCTCCAGGGTAAGGTACAATGAGCAGTTCTTC
TRBV23-1	TRBJ2-7	17	NA	TRBD2	CASSQSGTTQGENEQYF	TGCGCCAGCAGTCAGTCCGGGACTACGCAAGGGGAGAACGAGCAGTACTTC
TRBV7-9	TRBJ2-2	15	NA	NA	CASSSPVSNTGELFF	TGTGCCAGCAGCTCCCCGGTATCGAACACCGGGGAGCTGTTTTTT
TRBV7-9	TRBJ2-7	12	NA	NA	CASSSITYEQYF	TGTGCCAGCAGCTCTATAACCTACGAGCAGTACTTC
TRBV5-4	TRBJ2-5	14	NA	NA	CASSPPTDQETQYF	TGTGCCAGCAGCCCACCGACAGACCAAGAGACCCAGTACTTC
TRBV7-2	TRBJ2-1	14	NA	TRBD2	CASRYAGGANEQFF	TGTGCCAGCCGCTATGCGGGAGGAGCCAATGAGCAGTTCTTC
TRBV15	TRBJ2-5	13	once	TRBD2	CATSTAGRETQYF	TGTGCCACCAGCACAGCGGGAAGGGAGACCCAGTACTTC
TRBV30	TRBJ1-2	11	NA	NA	CAWSIAGGYTF	TGTGCCTGGAGTATCGCGGGCGGCTACACCTTC
TRBV2	TRBJ1-6	14	NA	NA	CASSTAGRLTPLHF	TGTGCCAGCAGCACCGCGGGACGCCTCACACCCCTCCACTTT
TRBV19	TRBJ2-7	15	NA	TRBD1	CASQNAGTGSNEQYF	TGTGCCAGCCAAAACGCCGGGACAGGGAGTAACGAGCAGTACTTC
TRBV7-2	TRBJ2-1	16	NA	NA	CASSLVRRRGGNEQFF	TGTGCCAGCAGCTTAGTCCGTAGGAGGGGGGGGAATGAGCAGTTCTTC
TRBV2	TRBJ2-7	15	NA	NA	CASSEIQGQSGEQYF	TGTGCCAGCAGTGAAATCCAGGGGCAGAGTGGGGAGCAGTACTTC
TRBV7-3	TRBJ2-3	15	NA	TRBD2	CASSPGLASADTQYF	TGTGCCAGCAGCCCAGGACTAGCGTCTGCAGATACGCAGTATTTT
TRBV2	TRBJ2-4	16	NA	TRBD1	CASRKTGEPAKNIQYF	TGTGCCAGCAGAAAAACAGGGGAGCCAGCCAAAAACATTCAGTACTTC
TRBV30	TRBJ1-3	15	NA	NA	CAWSQTDFSGNTIYF	TGTGCCTGGAGCCAGACGGACTTCTCTGGAAACACCATATATTTT
TRBV27	TRBJ2-7	14	NA	TRBD2	CASLRLAGSNEQYF	TGTGCCAGCCTTAGATTAGCGGGAAGCAACGAGCAGTACTTC
TRBV7-3	TRBJ2-3	15	NA	NA	CASSSHSGSTDTQYF	TGTGCCAGCAGCTCCCACAGCGGATCCACAGATACGCAGTATTTT
TRBV12-3/TRBV12-4	TRBJ2-5	11	NA	NA	CASSLFGDQYF	TGTGCCAGCAGCCTCTTCGGTGACCAGTACTTC
TRBV6-5	TRBJ1-1	15	NA	NA	CASRSRTVLNTEAFF	TGTGCCAGCAGGAGTAGGACAGTTTTGAACACTGAAGCTTTCTTT
TRBV9	TRBJ2-1	16	NA	TRBD2	CASSLGLAAGNNEQFF	TGTGCCAGCAGCCTAGGACTAGCGGCAGGAAACAATGAGCAGTTCTTC
TRBV28	TRBJ2-7	15	NA	TRBD1	CASSFTGAQHHEQYF	TGTGCCAGCAGTTTCACAGGGGCGCAACACCACGAGCAGTACTTC
TRBV5-8	TRBJ1-4	15	NA	NA	CASSLGQDQSEKLFF	TGTGCCAGCAGCTTGGGACAGGACCAAAGTGAAAAACTGTTTTTT
TRBV6-5	TRBJ2-2	14	NA	TRBD1	CASRGQANTGELFF	TGTGCCAGCAGGGGACAGGCGAACACCGGGGAGCTGTTTTTT
TRBV7-2	TRBJ2-3	16	NA	NA	CASSSRLVTSTDTQYF	TGTGCCAGCAGCTCTAGACTCGTAACTAGCACAGATACGCAGTATTTT
TRBV28	TRBJ1-5	15	NA	NA	CASSYRGRGDQPQHF	TGTGCCAGCAGTTATAGGGGGAGGGGGGATCAGCCCCAGCATTTT
TRBV5-1	TRBJ2-3	16	NA	TRBD2	CASSTRGAGVPDTQYF	TGCGCCAGCAGCACCAGGGGAGCGGGAGTACCAGATACGCAGTATTTT
TRBV6-5	TRBJ2-7	11	NA	NA	CASFSRYEQYF	TGTGCCAGCTTCTCCCGCTACGAGCAGTACTTC
TRBV7-2	TRBJ1-4	13	NA	TRBD1	CASSSDRAEKLFF	TGTGCCAGCAGCTCGGACAGGGCTGAAAAACTGTTTTTT
TRBV5-8	TRBJ1-2	14	once	TRBD1	CASRLTGGGVGYTF	TGTGCCAGCAGGTTGACAGGGGGGGGAGTCGGCTACACCTTC
TRBV28	TRBJ1-5	12	NA	TRBD1	CASSQQGAAQHF	TGTGCCAGCAGCCAACAGGGGGCGGCCCAGCATTTT
TRBV19	TRBJ2-1	16	NA	NA	CASSIDNRSPYNEQFF	TGTGCCAGTAGTATTGATAACAGGTCGCCCTACAATGAGCAGTTCTTC
TRBV7-9	TRBJ2-5	13	NA	NA	CASSLRSRETQYF	TGTGCCAGCAGCTTGAGGTCTAGGGAGACCCAGTACTTC
TRBV29-1	TRBJ2-2	14	NA	TRBD1	CSVDAGGRSGELFF	TGCAGCGTCGATGCAGGGGGTCGGTCCGGGGAGCTGTTTTTT
TRBV6-1	TRBJ2-1	18	NA	TRBD2	CASSAIRTSGRVANEQFF	TGTGCCAGCAGTGCAATCCGGACTAGCGGGAGAGTTGCGAATGAGCAGTTCTTC
TRBV5-1	TRBJ2-3	17	NA	TRBD2	CASSLRRRLAEPDTQYF	TGCGCCAGCAGCTTGCGACGGCGACTAGCGGAACCAGATACGCAGTATTTT
TRBV7-2	TRBJ1-2	19	NA	TRBD1	CASSFYGLRGQGGNYGYTF	TGTGCCAGCAGCTTTTATGGTTTACGCGGACAGGGTGGGAACTATGGCTACACCTTC
TRBV10-3	TRBJ2-6	15	NA	NA	CAISESGAGANVLTF	TGTGCCATCAGTGAGTCCGGGGCTGGGGCCAACGTCCTGACTTTC
TRBV7-9	TRBJ1-2	13	few	TRBD1	CASSTTGIHGYTF	TGTGCCAGCAGCACGACAGGGATACATGGCTACACCTTC
TRBV4-1	TRBJ1-1	14	NA	NA	CASRGTLKNTEAFF	TGCGCCAGCAGGGGGACTCTAAAGAACACTGAAGCTTTCTTT
TRBV7-2	TRBJ1-6	15	NA	TRBD1	CASSLAGQGNSPLHF	TGTGCCAGCAGCTTAGCGGGACAGGGAAATTCACCCCTCCACTTT
TRBV6-1	TRBJ2-2	20	few	TRBD2	CASSALTSGRAFVNTGELFF	TGTGCCAGCAGTGCACTGACTAGCGGGAGGGCCTTCGTGAACACCGGGGAGCTGTTTTTT
TRBV28	TRBJ2-2	14	NA	TRBD1	CASGTGGDTGELFF	TGTGCCAGCGGGACAGGGGGGGACACCGGGGAGCTGTTTTTT
TRBV5-1	TRBJ1-6	16	NA	TRBD1	CASSSTGGSYNSPLHF	TGCGCCAGCAGCTCTACAGGGGGCTCCTATAATTCACCCCTCCACTTT
TRBV5-4	TRBJ1-1	14	NA	TRBD1	CASSNDRGGAEAFF	TGTGCCAGCAGCAATGACAGGGGAGGTGCTGAAGCTTTCTTT
TRBV5-8	TRBJ1-5	17	NA	NA	CASSLRFGGTEGQPQHF	TGTGCCAGCAGCTTGCGGTTCGGGGGAACTGAGGGTCAGCCCCAGCATTTT
TRBV28	TRBJ1-1	12	NA	TRBD1	CASSFLDRRAFF	TGTGCCAGCAGTTTCCTGGACAGGAGAGCTTTCTTT
TRBV7-3	TRBJ2-1	17	NA	NA	CASSPLGGPSSYNEQFF	TGTGCCAGCAGCCCTCTCGGGGGACCGAGCTCCTACAATGAGCAGTTCTTC
TRBV4-3	TRBJ2-7	15	NA	TRBD2	CASSHRADRGGEQYF	TGCGCCAGCAGCCATAGAGCGGATCGGGGAGGGGAGCAGTACTTC
TRBV30	TRBJ2-2	13	NA	NA	CAWGRPNTGELFF	TGTGCCTGGGGGCGCCCGAACACCGGGGAGCTGTTTTTT
TRBV6-5	TRBJ1-1	14	NA	TRBD1	CASSMKTGSTEAFF	TGTGCCAGCAGTATGAAGACAGGGAGCACTGAAGCTTTCTTT
TRBV19	TRBJ2-1	14	NA	TRBD1	CASSTDRGYGEQFF	TGTGCCAGTAGTACAGACAGGGGGTACGGTGAGCAGTTCTTC
TRBV11-2	TRBJ2-3	15	NA	NA	CATSPYTSVTDTQYF	TGTGCCACCTCCCCTTATACGTCGGTCACAGATACGCAGTATTTT
TRBV5-4	TRBJ2-5	17	NA	TRBD2	CASSHGGRAGGQETQYF	TGTGCCAGCTCACATGGCGGGAGGGCCGGAGGCCAAGAGACCCAGTACTTC
TRBV7-2	TRBJ2-7	14	NA	TRBD2	CASSVGLAAYEQYF	TGTGCCAGCAGCGTGGGACTAGCGGCCTACGAGCAGTACTTC
TRBV7-2	TRBJ2-3	14	NA	NA	CASSLEQATDTQYF	TGTGCCAGCAGCTTAGAGCAGGCCACAGATACGCAGTATTTT